This T cell receptor beta chain appears in the sequencing data of a study of post-analysis software for immune sequencing data. Findings of the study overall: Clustering by F measure revealed strong co-clustering among samples prepared together in one batch. The normalized Chao1 diversity of multiple sclerosis patients was significantly lower than that of controls. Patients showed TRBV5-6, TRBV5-1 and TRBV20-1 among a few TRBV segments more frequent than in controls.

The TCR beta cDNA libraries carried unique molecular identifiers. Out of roughly 0.95 to 11 million T cells, a few hundred thousand cDNA molecules were generated. MiXCR was run by TCRdb on the PCR reads, yielding one entry per CDR3 protein. The table includes 820,000 or so distinct CDR3 sequences, approximately 53% detected once. V gave up 5 bases and J gave up 2 bases; unmatched junction bases: 10. The CDR3 has 17 residues. Germline CDR1 reads LGHNT; CDR2 reads FRNRAP. Concerning this clonotype: Its specificity is not known.

The chain employs TRBV12-5 and TRBJ2-2; 8 bases align to TRBD1. The sequencing sample was made of blood. The sequence derives from a girl aged 10 to 17 with multiple sclerosis. CDR3 loop: CASGAPSGQDNTGELFF. CDR3 sequence (DNA): TGTGCTAGTGGTGCCCCCTCGGGACAGGATAACACCGGGGAGCTGTTTTTT.